This T cell receptor (beta chain) stems from a study of T cells in Graves' hyperthyroidism and ophthalmopathy. Study-level points and caveats: Ophthalmopathy, as predicted by the model, came a median approximately 6.5 months after the prediction.

Regions amplified from RNA transcripts were the TCR beta CDR3 regions. HTBI primers drove first-round RT-PCR of the TCR CDR3. TCRdb recomputed calls from the multiplex PCR reads with MiXCR, one row per CDR3 protein. The profile covers approximately 320,000 distinct CDR3 sequences, with roughly 15% appearing a single time and around a third taken by the ten largest. CDR1 and CDR2 from the germline V gene are MNHEY and SMNVEV (reference sequence). The V and J ends lost 4 bases and 8 bases, in that order; junction bases with no gene match: 6. The CDR3 consists of 13 residues. About this clonotype itself: Its antigen remains unidentified.

Patients counted as stable if ophthalmopathy did not develop within 18 months. Uncontrolled infection, other autoimmune disease, pregnancy and lactation each barred patients from inclusion. It was over 9.5 ml of fresh peripheral blood that supplied the PBMCs. This chain connects TRBV27 to TRBJ2-3; 7 nucleotides align to TRBD2. The material sequenced was blood. This sequence was found in a man aged 25-45 years with Graves' hyperthyroidism. The CDR3 loop is CASSSTGGGTQYF. CDR3 sequence (DNA): TGTGCCAGCAGTTCCACGGGCGGGGGTACGCAGTATTTT.